The 28 T cell receptor beta chains listed next were all sequenced from one sample in a study of T cell responses to AZD1222 COVID-19 vaccine. Sequencing was performed with immunoSEQ multiplex PCR; in TCRdb, only in-frame clones are kept and a portion is missing. The table records roughly 150,000 clones, 80% to 90% of them present only once. This sample comprised peripheral blood, obtained on day 0 of AZD1222 vaccination. The receptors derive from an adult in good health.

The CDR3 protein is CASSHQPGLAESNEQFF. CDR3 coding DNA: TGCGCCAGCAGCCACCAACCGGGACTAGCGGAGAGCAATGAGCAGTTCTTC. The chain is built from TRBV4-3 and TRBJ2-1; TRBD2 agrees at 11 bases. The V gene's germline CDR1 is LGHNA and CDR2 YSLEER. The junction had 10 bases not matched to a gene; V was cut back by 3 bases and J by 6 bases. The CDR3 totals 17 residues.

The chain recombines TRBV6-5 with TRBJ2-2; D possibly corresponds to TRBD2 (5 bases). This CDR3 comprises 14 residues. The germline gives CDR1 MNHEY, CDR2 SVGAGI. Trimming cost V 7 bases and J 4 bases, with 13 bases left between them. DNA of the CDR3: TGTGCCAGCACCGGGCTAGCCGGCACCGGGGAGCTGTTTTTT. This codes for CASTGLAGTGELFF.

This rearrangement joins TRBV7-3 to TRBJ1-2; 10 bases align to TRBD1. The germline CDR1 and CDR2 sequences are SGHTA and FQGTGA. V gave up 0 bases and J gave up 6 bases; unmatched junction bases: 4. This CDR3 region has 15 residues. Here the CDR3 DNA reads TGTGCCAGCAGCTTAACGACAGGGGGCGCGGATGGCTACACCTTC. Its protein is CASSLTTGGADGYTF.

The chain combines TRBV27 with TRBJ2-7; D might be TRBD1 (5 bases). This CDR3 contains 15 residues. Germline V lookup: CDR1 MNHEY, CDR2 SMNVEV (reference sequence). The V and J ends lost 3 bases and 3 bases respectively, with 15 bases between them. CDR3 sequence (DNA): TGTGCCAGCAGTTTTCGACAGACTCTTTACTACGAGCAGTACTTC. It specifies CASSFRQTLYYEQYF.

The chain combines TRBV28 with TRBJ1-1; D remains ambiguous. The V end was cut by 2 bases, the J end by 1 base, with 5 bases between. The CDR3 runs to 13 residues. CDR1 and CDR2 from the germline V gene are MDHEN and SYDVKM. The CDR3 loop reads CASSLQANTEAFF. In DNA form, the CDR3 reads TGTGCCAGCAGTTTACAGGCGAACACTGAAGCTTTCTTT.

This chain joins TRBV29-1 and TRBJ2-7; perhaps TRBD1 as D (6 bases). The CDR3 is 11 residues long. CDR1 is SQVTM and CDR2 is ANQGSEA in the germline V gene. V lost 6 bases and J lost 6, with 12 bases in between. The CDR3 is CSVVRDTEQYF. CDR3 DNA: TGCAGCGTAGTACGGGACACCGAGCAGTACTTC.

The chain combines TRBV7-2 with TRBJ2-7, with no clear D. Germline CDR1 and CDR2: SGHTA and FQGNSA. CDR3 length equals 14 residues. The V end lost 2 bases, the J end lost 7 bases, and 15 bases lay between the germline ends. CDR3 sequence (DNA): TGTGCCAGCAGCTTAAGTCGGGCCTCTGAGGAGCAGTACTTC. This sequence encodes CASSLSRASEEQYF.

In this sample, this clone turned up once. This chain joins TRBV11-2 and TRBJ2-5; 8 bases align to TRBD2. The CDR3 sequence is 13 residues long. The germline V gene has CDR1 SGHAT and CDR2 FQNNGV. V shed 4 bases, J shed 5 bases, and the junction held 3 bases outside the gene matches. The CDR3 bases are TGTGCCAGCAGCTCAGGACTAGCTGAGACCCAGTACTTC. Translating it yields CASSSGLAETQYF.

The chain carries TRBV19 and TRBJ1-6; 7 bases align to TRBD1. Unmatched junction bases numbered 8, after V lost 3 bases and J lost 6 bases. The CDR3 loop spans 16 amino acids. The germline V gene has CDR1 LNHDA and CDR2 SQIVND (reference sequence). CDR3 coding DNA: TGTGCCAGTAGTATCTCCGGGACAGACTCTAATTCACCCCTCCACTTT. It encodes CASSISGTDSNSPLHF.

The V and J genes are TRBV6-5 and TRBJ1-2; 7 nucleotides match TRBD1. The CDR3 is 15 amino acids. Germline V gene lookup returns CDR1 MNHEY and CDR2 SVGAGI. After removal of 5 bases from V and 7 bases from J, the junction contained 13 bases not matched to a gene. The DNA of the CDR3 is TGTGCCAGCAGTAAGGACAGGCCCGGGCGGACTGGCTACACCTTC. Amino acid sequence: CASSKDRPGRTGYTF.

This chain connects TRBV2 to TRBJ2-3; D may be TRBD2 (5 bases). Germline V lookup: CDR1 SNHLY, CDR2 FYNNEI. CDR3 length equals 11 residues. V was cut by 7 bases and J by 7 bases, with 9 bases left in between. DNA of the CDR3: TGTGCCAGCAAGGGAGTAAATACGCAGTATTTT. Protein sequence: CASKGVNTQYF.

The rearrangement joins TRBV2 to TRBJ1-5; D unresolved. CDR1 SNHLY and CDR2 FYNNEI come from the germline V gene. This CDR3 region has 15 residues. Trimming stripped 1 base from V and 2 bases from J, with 9 bases between. The CDR3 protein is CASSEETVRNQPQHF. The CDR3 DNA is TGTGCCAGCAGTGAAGAGACGGTCCGCAATCAGCCCCAGCATTTT. The full variable domain, completed using reference TRBV2 and TRBJ1-5, is EPEVTQTPSHQVTQMGQEVILRCVPISNHLYFYWYRQILGQKVEFLVSFYNNEISEKSEIFDDQFSVERPDGSNFTLKIRSTKLEDSAMYFCASSEETVRNQPQHFGDGTRLSIL.

This chain links TRBV28 with TRBJ1-4; D is perhaps TRBD1 (5 bases). Germline-derived CDR1 and CDR2 are MDHEN and SYDVKM. Trimming shortened V by 3 bases and J by 4 bases, and 12 bases separated the two germline ends. CDR3 length: 15 amino acids. CDR3 bases: TGTGCCAGCAGTTTCCAGAGGGACTATAATGAAAAACTGTTTTTT. Translated, it gives CASSFQRDYNEKLFF.

The gene calls are TRBV28 and TRBJ1-4; D is perhaps TRBD1 (5 bases). The germline V gene encodes CDR1 MDHEN and CDR2 SYDVKM. The CDR3 extends over 15 amino acids. Trimming took off 3 bases at V and 5 bases at J, with 13 bases between the two ends. This chain's CDR3 is CASSLQGLGNEKLFF. The CDR3 DNA is TGTGCCAGCAGTTTGCAGGGTTTGGGAAATGAAAAACTGTTTTTT.

For this clone: Other DNA sequences from this sample encode an identical CDR3 as well. The CDR3 is CASSLGGGTEAFF. The CDR3 region has the DNA TGTGCCAGCAGTTTAGGGGGGGGCACTGAAGCTTTCTTT. V gene TRBV12-3 or TRBV12-4 combines with J gene TRBJ1-1, with D possibly TRBD1 on 5 matching bases. The CDR3 contains 13 residues. V was pared by 1 base and J by 4 bases, with 7 bases between.

V gene TRBV3-1 (or the pseudogene TRBV3-2) combines with J gene TRBJ1-1; D uncertain. This CDR3 has 14 residues. Germline assignment: CDR1 LGHDT and CDR2 YNNKEL (reference sequence). V was pared by 0 bases and J by 1 base, with 6 bases between. The CDR3 region has the DNA TGTGCCAGCAGCCAAGATTCAGAGAACACTGAAGCTTTCTTT. It yields the protein CASSQDSENTEAFF.

The chain has TRBV23-1 and TRBJ2-1; D possibly corresponds to TRBD2 (5 bases). TRBV23-1 is classed as an ORF, of uncertain function. V lost 4 bases to trimming and J lost 3 bases, with 16 bases between them. This CDR3 has 16 residues. The CDR3 nucleotides are TGCGCCAGCAGTCGAACTCGGGGATCTTGCTACAATGAGCAGTTCTTC. It is translated as CASSRTRGSCYNEQFF.

The genes are TRBV7-3 and TRBJ2-6, with D perhaps being TRBD1 or TRBD2 (7 bases each). The germline V and J ends were trimmed by 4 bases and 0 bases, with 13 bases remaining between them. Germline assignment: CDR1 SGHTA and CDR2 FQGTGA. This CDR3 spans 17 amino acids. CDR3 loop: CASSSGGQFSGANVLTF. DNA for the CDR3: TGTGCCAGCAGCTCGGGGGGACAGTTCTCTGGGGCCAACGTCCTGACTTTC.

The V and J genes are TRBV10-3 and TRBJ2-1, with D perhaps given as TRBD1 or TRBD2 (5 bases each). Trimming took off 8 bases at V and 5 bases at J, with 13 bases between the two ends. The CDR3 consists of 13 residues. Germline-derived CDR1 and CDR2 are ENHRY and SYGVKD. This CDR3 is CAILGTTNNEQFF. The DNA of the CDR3 is TGTGCCATCCTCGGGACCACTAACAATGAGCAGTTCTTC.

V gene TRBV11-3 combines with J gene TRBJ2-1; no definite D call. This CDR3 comprises 12 residues. V lost 2 bases to trimming and J lost 4 bases, with 3 bases between them. Germline V gene lookup returns CDR1 SGHNT and CDR2 YENEEA. This chain's CDR3 is CASSLSYNEQFF. CDR3 nucleotides: TGTGCCAGCAGCTTATCTTACAATGAGCAGTTCTTC.

J is TRBJ2-7 and V is TRBV3-1 (or the pseudogene TRBV3-2); 9 bases are a match to TRBD1. Trimming at V came to 3 bases and at J to 3 bases, leaving 3 bases not matched to a gene. Per germline, CDR1 LGHDT and CDR2 YNNKEL (reference sequence). The CDR3 contains 14 residues. CDR3 in amino acids: CASSQGTGNYEQYF. DNA of the CDR3: TGTGCCAGCAGCCAGGGGACAGGGAACTACGAGCAGTACTTC.

The rearrangement uses TRBV7-3 and TRBJ1-1, with D uncertain. The CDR3 consists of 13 residues. With 7 bases removed from V and 0 bases from J, the gap between germline ends came to 9 bases. Germline CDR1 reads SGHTA; CDR2 reads FQGTGA. CDR3 nucleotide sequence: TGTGCCAGCAAGGACGGCATGAACACTGAAGCTTTCTTT. Translation: CASKDGMNTEAFF.

The chain has TRBV5-1 and TRBJ1-5, with D maybe TRBD1 (5 bases). CDR3 length: 15 residues. V was pared by 2 bases and J by 7 bases, with 16 bases between. Germline CDR1 SGHRS, CDR2 YFSETQ. The CDR3 loop reads CASSLGDFPQQPQHF. The CDR3 bases are TGCGCCAGCAGCTTAGGGGACTTCCCACAACAGCCCCAGCATTTT.

The J gene is TRBJ2-3, the V gene TRBV7-9; TRBD2 matches at 9 bases. The CDR3 consists of 16 residues. V lost 5 bases, J lost 1 base, and 7 bases stayed unmatched. Germline CDR1 SEHNR, CDR2 FQNEAQ (reference sequence). CDR3 nucleotide sequence: TGTGCCAGCAGCCACGGGACTAGCATCGGCACAGATACGCAGTATTTT. Residues: CASSHGTSIGTDTQYF.

The chain employs TRBV27 and TRBJ1-2, with TRBD1 matching 7 bases. The CDR3 consists of 15 residues. Germline V lookup: CDR1 MNHEY, CDR2 SMNVEV (reference sequence). V lost 5 bases and J lost 7; bases outside the gene matches: 13. The CDR3 DNA is TGTGCCAGCAGTCCACCGACAGGGCTGTTTTCTGGCTACACCTTC. Protein: CASSPPTGLFSGYTF.

There are a few counts of this clone. The rearrangement links TRBV15 to TRBJ2-1; possibly TRBD2 for D (6 bases). V was pared by 8 bases and J by 9 bases, with 20 bases between. This CDR3 spans 14 amino acids. Germline CDR1 is LNHNV and CDR2 is YYDKDF (reference sequence). DNA of the CDR3: TGTGCCACCTTGGCCGTGCAGGAGGGCAGTGAGCAGTTCTTC. Protein sequence: CATLAVQEGSEQFF.

The chain couples TRBV3-1 (or the pseudogene TRBV3-2) to TRBJ2-3; a possible D gene is TRBD2 (6 bases). The V gene's germline CDR1 is LGHDT and CDR2 YNNKEL (reference sequence). The CDR3 is made up of 16 amino acids. Trimming removed 4 bases from V and 1 base from J, with 15 bases in between. CDR3 DNA sequence: TGTGCCAGCAGCCCGAAGCCGGGACTCCGCACAGATACGCAGTATTTT. Translated: CASSPKPGLRTDTQYF.

The chain carries TRBV9 and TRBJ2-7; D call uncertain. Trimming removed 0 bases from V and 5 bases from J, with 9 bases in between. The CDR3 has 13 residues. The germline CDR1 and CDR2 sequences are SGDLS and YYNGEE. The CDR3 spells CASSVALNNEQYF. The CDR3 DNA reads TGTGCCAGCAGCGTAGCCCTAAACAACGAGCAGTACTTC.